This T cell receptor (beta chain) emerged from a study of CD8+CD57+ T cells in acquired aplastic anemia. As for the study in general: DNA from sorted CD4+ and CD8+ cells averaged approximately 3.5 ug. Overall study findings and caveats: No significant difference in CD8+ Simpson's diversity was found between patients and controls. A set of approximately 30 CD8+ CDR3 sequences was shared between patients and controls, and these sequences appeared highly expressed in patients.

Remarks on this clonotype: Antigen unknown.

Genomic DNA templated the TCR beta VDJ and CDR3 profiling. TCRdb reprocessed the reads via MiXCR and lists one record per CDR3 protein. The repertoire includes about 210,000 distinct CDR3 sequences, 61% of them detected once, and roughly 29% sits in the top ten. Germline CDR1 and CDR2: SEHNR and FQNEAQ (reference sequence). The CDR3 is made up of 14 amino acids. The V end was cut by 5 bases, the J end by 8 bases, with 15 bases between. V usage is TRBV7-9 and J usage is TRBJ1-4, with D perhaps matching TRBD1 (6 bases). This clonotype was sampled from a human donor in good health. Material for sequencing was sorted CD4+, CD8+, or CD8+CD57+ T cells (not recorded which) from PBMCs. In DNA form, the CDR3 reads TGTGCCAGCAGCATAGTCGCAGGGGAGGAAAAACTGTTTTTT. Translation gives CASSIVAGEEKLFF. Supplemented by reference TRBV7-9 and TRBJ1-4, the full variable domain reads DTGVSQNPRHKITKRGQNVTFRCDPISEHNRLYWYRQTLGQGPEFLTYFQNEAQLEKSRLLSDRFSAERPKGSFSTLEIQRTEQGDSAMYLCASSIVAGEEKLFFGSGTQLSVL.